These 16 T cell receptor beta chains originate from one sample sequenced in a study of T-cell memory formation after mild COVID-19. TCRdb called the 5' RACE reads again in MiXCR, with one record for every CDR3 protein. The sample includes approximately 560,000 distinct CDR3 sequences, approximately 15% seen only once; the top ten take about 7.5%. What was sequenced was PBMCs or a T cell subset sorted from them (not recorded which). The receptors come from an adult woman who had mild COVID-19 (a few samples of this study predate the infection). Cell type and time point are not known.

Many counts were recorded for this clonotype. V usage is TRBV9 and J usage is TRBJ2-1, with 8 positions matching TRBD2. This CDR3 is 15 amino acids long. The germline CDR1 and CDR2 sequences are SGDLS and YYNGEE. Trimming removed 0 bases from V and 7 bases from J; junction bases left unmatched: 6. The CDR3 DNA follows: TGTGCCAGCAGCGTAGTGACCGGGGGGGCAAATGAGCAGTTCTTC. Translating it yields CASSVVTGGANEQFF. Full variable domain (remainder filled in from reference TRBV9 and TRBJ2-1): DSGVTQTPKHLITATGQRVTLRCSPRSGDLSVYWYQQSLDQGLQFLIQYYNGEERAKGNILERFSAQQFPDLHSELNLSSLELGDSALYFCASSVVTGGANEQFFGPGTRLTVL.

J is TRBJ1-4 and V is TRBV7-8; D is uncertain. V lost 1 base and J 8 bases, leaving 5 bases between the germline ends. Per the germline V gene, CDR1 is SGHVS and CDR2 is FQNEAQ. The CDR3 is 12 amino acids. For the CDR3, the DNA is TGTGCCAGCAGCTTAGACGAAGAAAAACTGTTTTTT. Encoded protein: CASSLDEEKLFF.

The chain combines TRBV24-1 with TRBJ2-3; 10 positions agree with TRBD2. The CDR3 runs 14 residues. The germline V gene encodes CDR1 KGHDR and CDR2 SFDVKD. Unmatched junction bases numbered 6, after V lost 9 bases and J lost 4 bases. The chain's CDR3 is CATASGSESDTQYF. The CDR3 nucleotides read TGTGCCACCGCTAGCGGGAGCGAATCAGATACGCAGTATTTT.

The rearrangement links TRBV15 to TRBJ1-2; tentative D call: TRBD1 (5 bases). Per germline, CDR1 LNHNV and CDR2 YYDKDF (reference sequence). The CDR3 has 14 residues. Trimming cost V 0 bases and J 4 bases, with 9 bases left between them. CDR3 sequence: CATSREDIGYGYTF. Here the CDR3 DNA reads TGTGCCACCAGCAGAGAGGACATCGGCTATGGCTACACCTTC.

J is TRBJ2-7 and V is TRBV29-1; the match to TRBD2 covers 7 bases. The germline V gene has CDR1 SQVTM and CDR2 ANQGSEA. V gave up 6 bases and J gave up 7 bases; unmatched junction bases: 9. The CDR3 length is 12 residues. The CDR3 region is CSVRAGRAEQYF. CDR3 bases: TGCAGCGTCCGGGCGGGGAGGGCGGAGCAGTACTTC.

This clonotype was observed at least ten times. CDR3 sequence reads: CSVLRQGVSSYNEQFF. In DNA form, the CDR3 reads TGCAGCGTACTCCGACAGGGCGTGTCCTCCTACAATGAGCAGTTCTTC. J is TRBJ2-1 and V is TRBV29-1, with 7 bases identical to TRBD1. Losses at the gene ends were 6 bases for V and 0 bases for J; bases not matched to a gene: 11. Germline V gene data show CDR1 as SQVTM and CDR2 as ANQGSEA. The CDR3 consists of 16 residues.

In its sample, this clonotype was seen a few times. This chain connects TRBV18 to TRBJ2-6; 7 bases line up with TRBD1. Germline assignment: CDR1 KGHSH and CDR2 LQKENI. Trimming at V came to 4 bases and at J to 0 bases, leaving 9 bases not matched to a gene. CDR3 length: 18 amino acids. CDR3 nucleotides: TGTGCCAGCTCACTTCTAGGACAGGAGACCTCTGGGGCCAACGTCCTGACTTTC. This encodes CASSLLGQETSGANVLTF.

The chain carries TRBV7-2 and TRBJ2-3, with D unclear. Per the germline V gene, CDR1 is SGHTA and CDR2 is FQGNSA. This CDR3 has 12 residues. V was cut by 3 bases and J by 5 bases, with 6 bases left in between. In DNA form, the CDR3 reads TGTGCCAGCAGCTTGAGGATAGATACGCAGTATTTT. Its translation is CASSLRIDTQYF. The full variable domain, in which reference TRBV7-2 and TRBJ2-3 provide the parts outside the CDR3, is GAGVSQSPSNKVTEKGKDVELRCDPISGHTALYWYRQSLGQGLEFLIYFQGNSAPDKSGLPSDRFSAERTGGSVSTLTIQRTQQEDSAVYLCASSLRIDTQYFGPGTRLTVL.

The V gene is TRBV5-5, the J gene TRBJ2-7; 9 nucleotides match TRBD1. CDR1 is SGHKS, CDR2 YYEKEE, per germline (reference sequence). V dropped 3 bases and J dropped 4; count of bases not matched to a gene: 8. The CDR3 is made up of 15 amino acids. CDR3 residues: CASSSSWTGVYEQYF. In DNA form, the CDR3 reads TGTGCCAGCAGCTCGTCCTGGACAGGGGTTTACGAGCAGTACTTC.

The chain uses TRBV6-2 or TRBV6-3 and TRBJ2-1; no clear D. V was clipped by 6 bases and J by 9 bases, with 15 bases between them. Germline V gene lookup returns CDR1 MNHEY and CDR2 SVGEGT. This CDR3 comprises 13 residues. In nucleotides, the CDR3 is TGTGCCAGCAGCCCGCCCTACTCGCGTGAGCAGTTCTTC. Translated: CASSPPYSREQFF.

Written as DNA, the CDR3 is TGTGCCAGCAGCGACCCAGGGGGCAAATACAATGAGCAGTTCTTC. Its protein product is CASSDPGGKYNEQFF. V usage is TRBV2 and J usage is TRBJ2-1; 8 nucleotides line up with TRBD1. This CDR3 contains 15 residues. The germline V gene encodes CDR1 SNHLY and CDR2 FYNNEI. Germline trimming cut 6 bases from V and 4 bases from J; bases unmatched to any gene: 8.

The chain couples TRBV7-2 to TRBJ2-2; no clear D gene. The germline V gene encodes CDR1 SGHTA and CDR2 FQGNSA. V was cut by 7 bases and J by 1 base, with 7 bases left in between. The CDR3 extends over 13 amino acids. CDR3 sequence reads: CASKERNTGELFF. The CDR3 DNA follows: TGTGCCAGCAAAGAACGGAACACCGGGGAGCTGTTTTTT.

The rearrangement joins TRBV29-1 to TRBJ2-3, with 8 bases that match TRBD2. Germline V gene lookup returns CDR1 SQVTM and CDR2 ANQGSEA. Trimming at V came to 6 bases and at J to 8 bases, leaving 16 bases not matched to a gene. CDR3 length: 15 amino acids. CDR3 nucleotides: TGCAGCGTACAAGGACTAGCTGGGGTTCTGGGTACGCAGTATTTT. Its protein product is CSVQGLAGVLGTQYF.

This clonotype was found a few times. The CDR3 loop reads CASSLSETNEKLFF. The CDR3 DNA reads as TGTGCCAGCAGCTTAAGTGAGACTAATGAAAAACTGTTTTTT. This sequence joins TRBV7-9 and TRBJ1-4; D unclear. Trimming left V 2 bases short and J 2 bases short, with 6 bases between. The CDR3 runs to 14 residues. The germline V gene encodes CDR1 SEHNR and CDR2 FQNEAQ (reference sequence).

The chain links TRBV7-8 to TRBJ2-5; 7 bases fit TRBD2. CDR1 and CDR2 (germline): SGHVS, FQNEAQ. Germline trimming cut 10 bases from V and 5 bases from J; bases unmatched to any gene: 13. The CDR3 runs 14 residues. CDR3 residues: CATQARNGGETQYF. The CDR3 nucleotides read TGTGCCACTCAGGCGAGAAACGGGGGGGAGACCCAGTACTTC.

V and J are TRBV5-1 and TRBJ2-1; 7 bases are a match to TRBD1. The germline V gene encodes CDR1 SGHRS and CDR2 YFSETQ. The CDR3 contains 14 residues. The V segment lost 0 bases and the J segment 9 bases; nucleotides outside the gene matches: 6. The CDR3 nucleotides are TGCGCCAGCAGCTTGGGACAGGGTTTAACTGAGCAGTTCTTC. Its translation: CASSLGQGLTEQFF.